The 5 T cell receptor beta chains reported below all come from one sample, sequenced in a study of blood T cell repertoires in COVID-19. Method: immunoSEQ multiplex PCR; TCRdb's copy keeps in-frame clones and lacks some. Of 170,000 or so clones listed, more than 80% are singletons. Specimen: PBMCs or T cells enriched from blood (not recorded which). The receptors derive from a man aged 35 to 55 who had recovered from COVID-19.

About this clone: This sample also contains other DNA sequences that code for the same CDR3. The chain uses TRBV5-1 and TRBJ1-3; D perhaps matches TRBD1 (5 bases). The V end lost 0 bases, the J end lost 7 bases, and 11 bases lay between the germline ends. CDR3 size: 14 residues. CDR1 and CDR2 from the germline V gene are SGHRS and YFSETQ. The CDR3 DNA reads TGCGCCAGCAGCTTGGAGGGGCAAGGGAACACCATATATTTT. Translation: CASSLEGQGNTIYF. The entire variable domain, with the rest obtained from reference TRBV5-1 and TRBJ1-3, is as follows: KAGVTQTPRYLIKTRGQQVTLSCSPISGHRSVSWYQQTPGQGLQFLFEYFSETQRNKGNFPGRFSGRQFSNSRSEMNVSTLELGDSALYLCASSLEGQGNTIYFGEGSWLTVV.

The chain joins TRBV7-9 to TRBJ1-1, with TRBD1 matching over 9 bases. This CDR3 contains 14 residues. Germline loops: CDR1 SEHNR, CDR2 FQNEAQ (reference sequence). Trimming at V came to 8 bases and at J to 0 bases, leaving 4 bases not matched to a gene. CDR3 nucleotides: TGTGCCAGCGGCCGGGACAGGGTGAACACTGAAGCTTTCTTT. Amino acids: CASGRDRVNTEAFF.

The rearrangement uses TRBV9 and TRBJ1-2, with a weak D call TRBD1 (5 bases). Trimming took off 0 bases at V and 2 bases at J, with 11 bases between the two ends. In germline, CDR1 is SGDLS, CDR2 YYNGEE. This CDR3 is built from 15 residues. The CDR3 sequence: CASSVEPGGNYGYTF. In DNA, the CDR3 is TGTGCCAGCAGCGTAGAGCCGGGGGGAAACTATGGCTACACCTTC.

The V and J genes are TRBV19 and TRBJ2-1; weak D call: TRBD1 (5 bases). CDR1 is LNHDA and CDR2 is SQIVND in the germline V gene (reference sequence). The CDR3 is 14 amino acids. V was shortened by 6 bases and J by 4 bases, with 13 bases between the two germline ends. The CDR3 bases are TGTGCCAGTAGGGGCGGACACGAATACAATGAGCAGTTCTTC. This encodes CASRGGHEYNEQFF.

The V call is TRBV5-4, the J call TRBJ1-1; D remains unclear. The CDR3 runs 13 residues. Trimming left V 2 bases short and J 2 bases short, with 7 bases between. Per the germline V gene, CDR1 is SGHNT and CDR2 is YYREEE (reference sequence). The CDR3 nucleotides are TGTGCCAGCAGCTTAGTAGTAAACACTGAAGCTTTCTTT. It yields the protein CASSLVVNTEAFF.